The TCR beta chain under discussion was sequenced for a study of T cell changes during pregnancy in multiple sclerosis. V was pared by 5 bases and J by 0 bases, with 3 bases of the junction left unmatched. The germline V gene encodes CDR1 MDHEN and CDR2 SYDVKM. The CDR3 spans 14 residues. Libraries were prepared by immunoSEQ multiplex PCR; TCRdb keeps only in-frame clonotypes and omits some of them. The table lists 70,000 to 100,000 clones, around 92% of them singletons. The chain recombines TRBV28 with TRBJ2-7; 8 bases are a match to TRBD2. This receptor was taken from a female donor with multiple sclerosis, enrolled in a pregnancy study. Material: peripheral blood, obtained in the third trimester of pregnancy. DNA of the CDR3: TGTGCCAGCAGTATAGCGGGGCTCTCCTACGAGCAGTACTTC. It yields the protein CASSIAGLSYEQYF.